This record covers a single TCR beta chain. Between the trimmed V and J ends, which lost 1 base and 0 bases, there was a span of 8 bases. The germline gives CDR1 SGHNT, CDR2 YYREEE (reference sequence). The CDR3 has 14 amino acids. Profiled with immunoSEQ multiplex PCR; TCRdb holds only in-frame clones, not every one. This sample carries some 70,000 clones, about 84% of them seen once, and the ten largest clones take roughly 0.74%. The sample comes from a study of OX40 agonist ivuxolimab in advanced cancers. Sequencing was performed on CD4+ or CD8+ T cells sorted from blood, taken in a trial of the OX40 agonist ivuxolimab. The chain employs TRBV5-4 and TRBJ2-7; D not certain. The receptor was derived from an adult with an advanced solid tumor such as melanoma, head and neck, liver or kidney cancer. In DNA form, the CDR3 reads TGTGCCAGCAGCTTGACAGAAGCCTCCTACGAGCAGTACTTC. Translation: CASSLTEASYEQYF.